This entry lists 22 T cell receptor beta chains sequenced from one sample in a study of beta chain features in type 1 diabetes. General study results and limits: TCRB CDR3s from Type 1 diabetes patients were moderately but significantly shorter in all four CD4+ subsets.

As every portion of the isolated RNA was reverse transcribed, the sequencing read expressed TCRB transcripts. Here immunoSEQ multiplex PCR was the method, and the copy in TCRdb shows in-frame clones only, minus some. The sample includes 130,000 to 150,000 clones, about 13% seen only once; the top ten take less than 1.5%. Antigen specificity for these receptors is unknown. Input material: central memory CD4+ T cells from blood. These TCRs come from a man between 18 and 29 years old with type 1 diabetes.

The rearrangement joins TRBV15 to TRBJ2-1, with TRBD1 matching 8 bases. The germline V gene has CDR1 LNHNV and CDR2 YYDKDF (reference sequence). The CDR3 runs to 14 residues. The J segment lost 6 bases and the V segment lost 3 bases, leaving 4 bases of the junction unmatched. This CDR3 reads CATSRDRVGNEQFF. The CDR3 DNA reads as TGTGCCACCAGCAGGGACAGGGTGGGCAATGAGCAGTTCTTC.

The chain uses TRBV28 and TRBJ1-5; D unclear. V gave up 7 bases and J gave up 1 base, with 8 bases separating them. The germline gives CDR1 MDHEN, CDR2 SYDVKM. The CDR3 totals 13 residues. CDR3: CASTLRSNQPQHF. DNA of the CDR3: TGTGCCAGCACCCTGAGGAGCAATCAGCCCCAGCATTTT.

This clone was detected only a few times. This rearrangement joins TRBV4-2 to TRBJ2-1, with 7 bases identical to TRBD2. Trimming cost V 3 bases and J 7 bases; bases outside gene matches: 9. In germline, CDR1 is LGHNA, CDR2 YNFKEQ. The CDR3 runs 15 residues. Here the CDR3 reads CASSQYRDYANEQFF. The CDR3 DNA sequence: TGTGCCAGCAGCCAGTACCGGGACTACGCAAATGAGCAGTTCTTC.

A few counts support this clone. The chain's CDR3 is CSVAGTGGDSPLHF. As DNA, the CDR3 is TGCAGCGTTGCCGGGACAGGGGGGGATTCACCCCTCCACTTT. The chain combines TRBV29-1 with TRBJ1-6, with TRBD1 matching over 11 bases. The CDR3 runs 14 residues. Germline assignment: CDR1 SQVTM and CDR2 ANQGSEA. Trimming at V came to 4 bases and at J to 8 bases, leaving 4 bases not matched to a gene.

This clone was detected only a few times. This chain connects TRBV7-9 to TRBJ1-2; D is undetermined. CDR3 length: 11 amino acids. Germline CDR1 reads SEHNR; CDR2 reads FQNEAQ (reference sequence). Trimming took off 10 bases at V and 8 bases at J, with 14 bases between the two ends. The CDR3 spells CAMISDGGYTF. CDR3 DNA: TGTGCCATGATATCCGACGGGGGCTACACCTTC.

This clone was observed a few times. The rearrangement uses TRBV11-3 and TRBJ2-2; D remains unclear. The length of the CDR3 is 16 residues. The germline V and J ends were trimmed by 5 bases and 3 bases, with 16 bases remaining between them. CDR1 is SGHNT, CDR2 YENEEA, per germline. The CDR3: CASSAVGHGDTGELFF. The CDR3 bases are TGTGCCAGCAGCGCTGTGGGCCATGGGGACACCGGGGAGCTGTTTTTT.

The chain combines TRBV18 with TRBJ2-5, with TRBD2 matching 8 bases. CDR1 and CDR2 from the germline V gene are KGHSH and LQKENI. Trimming at V came to 8 bases and at J to 5 bases, leaving 13 bases not matched to a gene. The CDR3 spans 15 residues. The CDR3 loop reads CASRPGGRRVETQYF. The CDR3 coding sequence is TGTGCCAGCCGTCCGGGAGGGAGGCGAGTGGAGACCCAGTACTTC.

Turning to this clone: Within the sample, other DNA sequences also encode this same CDR3. The CDR3 reads CASSLSRNTEAFF. CDR3 DNA sequence: TGTGCCAGCAGCTTAAGTAGAAACACTGAAGCTTTCTTT. The chain carries TRBV7-9 and TRBJ1-1, with D uncertain. The germline gives CDR1 SEHNR, CDR2 FQNEAQ (reference sequence). The CDR3 covers 13 residues. The V end lost 2 bases, the J end lost 2 bases, and 6 bases lay between the germline ends.

The chain is built from TRBV5-6 and TRBJ1-6, with a tentative D call TRBD1 (5 bases). Trimming removed 4 bases at V and 7 bases at J, with 18 bases between. The germline V gene has CDR1 SGHDT and CDR2 YYEEEE. The CDR3 runs to 16 residues. The CDR3 DNA reads as TGTGCCAGCAGCCGCGCCGGGGGGAACCCCAATTCACCCCTCCACTTT. Its translation is CASSRAGGNPNSPLHF. The full variable domain, with the rest looked up from reference TRBV5-6 and TRBJ1-6, is DAGVTQSPTHLIKTRGQQVTLRCSPKSGHDTVSWYQQALGQGPQFIFQYYEEEERQRGNFPDRFSGHQFPNYSSELNVNALLLGDSALYLCASSRAGGNPNSPLHFGNGTRLTVT.

This clone has just a few counts. V gene TRBV27 combines with J gene TRBJ1-5; D gene unclear. Trimming took 5 bases from V and 11 from J, leaving 19 bases between them. Germline CDR1 MNHEY, CDR2 SMNVEV (reference sequence). The CDR3 is made up of 14 amino acids. This CDR3 is CASSGADRPRAQHF. The CDR3 bases are TGTGCCAGCAGTGGTGCAGACCGCCCTCGGGCCCAGCATTTT.

The chain joins TRBV19 to TRBJ2-7, with TRBD1 as a possible D gene (6 bases). V lost 4 bases and J lost 7, with 17 bases in between. The CDR3 runs 14 residues. The germline CDR1 and CDR2 sequences are LNHDA and SQIVND (reference sequence). CDR3 DNA: TGTGCCAGTAGTAACCCACAGGGTCTAGAAGAGCAGTACTTC. Encoded protein: CASSNPQGLEEQYF.

This clone was seen only a few times. This chain joins TRBV2 and TRBJ2-4; maybe TRBD1 (5 bases). Germline CDR1 reads SNHLY; CDR2 reads FYNNEI. Trimming took 5 bases from V and 6 from J, leaving 14 bases between them. The CDR3 has 14 residues. CDR3 amino acids: CASSFSREGNIQYF. CDR3 coding DNA: TGTGCCAGCAGTTTCTCCAGGGAAGGAAACATTCAGTACTTC.

The table lists this clone with many counts. Other nucleotide sequences from this sample produce the same CDR3. The chain is built from TRBV6-6 and TRBJ1-4, with a possible D match to TRBD1 (6 bases). Trimming stripped 4 bases from V and 7 bases from J, with 16 bases between. Germline V lookup: CDR1 MNHNY, CDR2 SVGAGI (reference sequence). This CDR3 is 15 amino acids long. CDR3 nucleotide sequence: TGTGCCAGCAGTTCGCCTGGCAGGGGCGGTGAAAAACTGTTTTTT. Protein: CASSSPGRGGEKLFF.

The chain is built from TRBV7-2 and TRBJ2-3, with TRBD2 as a possible D gene (7 bases). From germline, CDR1 is SGHTA and CDR2 FQGNSA. The CDR3 is 11 amino acids. Trimming left V 7 bases short and J 9 bases short, with 11 bases between. CDR3 sequence reads: CASTGGLTQYF. The CDR3 region has the DNA TGTGCCAGCACCGGGGGGCTCACGCAGTATTTT.

The V call is TRBV27, the J call TRBJ1-2; the D gene is possibly TRBD1 (5 bases). The CDR3 spans 14 residues. Germline-derived CDR1 and CDR2 are MNHEY and SMNVEV (reference sequence). Trimming left V 3 bases short and J 2 bases short, with 10 bases between. The CDR3 DNA reads TGTGCCAGCAGTTTTAAAGGGGCGAACTATGGCTACACCTTC. Protein: CASSFKGANYGYTF.

The chain is built from TRBV10-2 and TRBJ2-7; D call uncertain. Germline V lookup: CDR1 WSHSY, CDR2 SAAADI. V lost 4 bases, J lost 6 bases, and 7 bases lay in between. The CDR3 is 11 residues long. CDR3 coding DNA: TGCGCCAGCAGTGTGAAGATCGAGCAGTACTTC. This gives the protein CASSVKIEQYF.

The CDR3 coding sequence is TGTGCCATCAGTCCTCAGCCGGGGGGACACAATGAGCAGTTCTTC. Residues: CAISPQPGGHNEQFF. This chain uses TRBV10-3 with TRBJ2-1, with 7 bases aligning to TRBD2. The germline V gene has CDR1 ENHRY and CDR2 SYGVKD. CDR3 size: 15 residues. The ends lost 5 bases at V and 5 bases at J; junction bases unmatched: 9.

The chain employs TRBV29-1 and TRBJ2-1; D is uncertain. The CDR3 extends over 13 amino acids. V lost 6 bases and J lost 6, with 15 bases in between. CDR1 is SQVTM and CDR2 is ANQGSEA in the germline V gene. The CDR3 bases are TGCAGCGTCGGTCCCCTCTGGTCCAATGAGCAGTTCTTC. Translating gives CSVGPLWSNEQFF.

The genes are TRBV11-2 and TRBJ2-3, with D perhaps TRBD1 (5 bases). This CDR3 comprises 15 residues. V was cut by 1 base and J by 4 bases, with 12 bases left in between. Germline-derived CDR1 and CDR2 are SGHAT and FQNNGV. The CDR3 nucleotides are TGTGCCAGCAGCTTAGCTCTGGGGCTAGCAGATACGCAGTATTTT. Amino acids: CASSLALGLADTQYF. The variable domain in full, completed from reference TRBV11-2 and TRBJ2-3, reads EAGVAQSPRYKIIEKRQSVAFWCNPISGHATLYWYQQILGQGPKLLIQFQNNGVVDDSQLPKDRFSAERLKGVDSTLKIQPAKLEDSAVYLCASSLALGLADTQYFGPGTRLTVL.

This rearrangement joins TRBV5-1 to TRBJ2-7; D might be TRBD2 (6 bases). Germline lookup yields CDR1 SGHRS and CDR2 YFSETQ. This CDR3 has 15 residues. Trimming pared 2 bases from V and 1 base from J, leaving 13 bases between. CDR3 DNA: TGCGCCAGCAGCTTCAGCGGCGGGGATTCCTACGAGCAGTACTTC. It yields the protein CASSFSGGDSYEQYF.

V gene TRBV15 combines with J gene TRBJ1-1, with D unclear. Deletions cut 3 bases from V and 8 bases from J, with 7 bases between. The CDR3 runs 11 residues. Germline V gene lookup returns CDR1 LNHNV and CDR2 YYDKDF (reference sequence). The CDR3 here is CATSSTPEAFF. The DNA for the CDR3 is TGTGCCACCAGCAGCACCCCAGAAGCTTTCTTT.

This clone was seen many times. The chain links TRBV7-9 to TRBJ2-3; no reliable D call. CDR3 length: 14 residues. Between the trimmed V and J ends, which lost 5 bases and 4 bases, there was a span of 13 bases. Germline V CDR1 and CDR2: SEHNR, FQNEAQ (reference sequence). DNA for the CDR3: TGTGCCAGCAGCATATCTTCTGGGGCAGATACGCAGTATTTT. It codes for CASSISSGADTQYF.